This T cell receptor beta chain was identified in a study of blood T cell repertoires in COVID-19. Study-wide background: Researchers got acute and convalescent COVID-19 samples from the United States, Italy and Spain.

TCRdb's copy holds only in-frame clones and misses some; the assay was immunoSEQ multiplex PCR. Among approximately 300,000 clones, around 90% were seen once, and the ten largest hold roughly 6.8%. Per the germline V gene, CDR1 is SEHNR and CDR2 is FQNEAQ (reference sequence). The CDR3 is made up of 14 amino acids. Germline trimming cut 5 bases from V and 5 bases from J; bases unmatched to any gene: 8. This clonotype was sampled from a young woman with COVID-19, enrolled during active disease. The material sequenced was peripheral blood. The chain employs TRBV7-9 and TRBJ1-2; 7 nucleotides agree with TRBD1. Here the CDR3 reads CASSTDRAGYGYTF. CDR3 nucleotides: TGTGCCAGCAGCACCGACAGGGCGGGTTATGGCTACACCTTC.